This TCR beta chain was documented in a study of blood T cells in healthy people across ages. Study-wide results and caveats: With age, beta diversity per million T cells declined roughly linearly, significantly by 35 to 40. The study found TCR beta diversity correlated strongly with naive T cell percentage. Any conclusive comparison of naive versus antigen-experienced cells was prevented by using unsorted PBMCs.

With regard to this clonotype: The antigen is not known.

The second PCR ran roughly 6 to 11 cycles with a sample-barcoded 5' primer and J-beta primers. MiXCR, applied by TCRdb to the 5' RACE reads, yields one record per CDR3 protein. This sample has more than 1,400,000 distinct CDR3 sequences, with 42% found just once. Extraction yielded at least 5 micrograms of total RNA per sample. Sequencing was done on a sample of blood. The sequence came from a woman younger than 30 in good health.

The CDR3, as DNA: TGTGCCAGCAGTTCACTGGGAGGGGTAGGAAGTTCCTACGAGCAGTACTTC. It encodes CASSSLGGVGSSYEQYF. The rearrangement links TRBV6-5 to TRBJ2-7, with 7 bases matching TRBD2. Trimming at V came to 4 bases and at J to 1 base, leaving 13 bases not matched to a gene. The CDR3 is 17 residues long. Germline lookup yields CDR1 MNHEY and CDR2 SVGAGI.